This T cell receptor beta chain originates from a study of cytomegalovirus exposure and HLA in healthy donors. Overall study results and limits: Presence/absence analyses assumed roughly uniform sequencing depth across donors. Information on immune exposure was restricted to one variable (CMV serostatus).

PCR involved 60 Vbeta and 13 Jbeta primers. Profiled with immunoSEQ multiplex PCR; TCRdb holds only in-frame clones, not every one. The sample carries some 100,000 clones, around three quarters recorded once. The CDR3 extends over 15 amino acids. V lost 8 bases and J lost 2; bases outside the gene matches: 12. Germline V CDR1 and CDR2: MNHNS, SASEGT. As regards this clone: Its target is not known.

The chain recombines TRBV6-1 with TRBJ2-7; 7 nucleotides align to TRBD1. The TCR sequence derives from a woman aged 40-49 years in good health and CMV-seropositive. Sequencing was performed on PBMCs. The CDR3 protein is CASSGTVIGTYEQYF. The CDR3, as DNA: TGTGCCAGCTCCGGGACAGTGATCGGGACCTACGAGCAGTACTTC.